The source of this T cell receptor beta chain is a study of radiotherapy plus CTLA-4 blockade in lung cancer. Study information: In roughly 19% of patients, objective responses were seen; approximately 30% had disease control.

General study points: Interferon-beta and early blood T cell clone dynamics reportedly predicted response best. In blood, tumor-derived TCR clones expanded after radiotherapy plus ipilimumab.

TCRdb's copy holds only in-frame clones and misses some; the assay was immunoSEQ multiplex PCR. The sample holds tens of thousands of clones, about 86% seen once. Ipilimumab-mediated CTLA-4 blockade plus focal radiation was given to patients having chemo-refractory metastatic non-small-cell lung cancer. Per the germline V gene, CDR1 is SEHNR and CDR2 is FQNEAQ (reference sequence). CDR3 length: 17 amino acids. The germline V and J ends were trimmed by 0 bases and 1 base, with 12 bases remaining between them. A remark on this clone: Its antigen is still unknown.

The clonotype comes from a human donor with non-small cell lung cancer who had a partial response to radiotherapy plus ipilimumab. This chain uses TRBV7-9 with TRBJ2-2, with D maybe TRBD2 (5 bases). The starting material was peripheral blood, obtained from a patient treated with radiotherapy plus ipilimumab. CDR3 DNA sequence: TGTGCCAGCAGCTTAGCTGGGAAACGGGGGAACACCGGGGAGCTGTTTTTT. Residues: CASSLAGKRGNTGELFF.